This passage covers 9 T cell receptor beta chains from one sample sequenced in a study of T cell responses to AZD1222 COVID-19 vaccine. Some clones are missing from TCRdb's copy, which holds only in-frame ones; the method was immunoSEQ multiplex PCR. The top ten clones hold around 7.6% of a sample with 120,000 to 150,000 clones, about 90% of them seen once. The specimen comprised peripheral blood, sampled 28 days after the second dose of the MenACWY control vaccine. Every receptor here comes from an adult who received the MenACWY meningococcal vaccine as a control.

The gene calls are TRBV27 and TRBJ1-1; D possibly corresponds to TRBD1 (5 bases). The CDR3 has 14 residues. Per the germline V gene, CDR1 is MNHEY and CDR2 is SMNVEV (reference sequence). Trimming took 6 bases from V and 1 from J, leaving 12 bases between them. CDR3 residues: CASRFIDRNTEAFF. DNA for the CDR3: TGTGCCAGCAGATTCATCGACAGGAACACTGAAGCTTTCTTT.

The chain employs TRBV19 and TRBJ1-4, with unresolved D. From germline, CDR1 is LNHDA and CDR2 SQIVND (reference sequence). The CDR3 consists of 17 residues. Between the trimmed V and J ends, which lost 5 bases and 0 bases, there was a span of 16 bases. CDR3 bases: TGTGCCAGTAGTCTCACCGGGAGCCTTGCAACTAATGAAAAACTGTTTTTT. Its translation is CASSLTGSLATNEKLFF.

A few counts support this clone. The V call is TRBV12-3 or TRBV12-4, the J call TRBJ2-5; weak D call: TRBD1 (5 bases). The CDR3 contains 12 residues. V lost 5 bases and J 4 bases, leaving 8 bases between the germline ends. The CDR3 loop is CASSQGPETQYF. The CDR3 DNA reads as TGTGCCAGCAGTCAGGGCCCAGAGACCCAGTACTTC.

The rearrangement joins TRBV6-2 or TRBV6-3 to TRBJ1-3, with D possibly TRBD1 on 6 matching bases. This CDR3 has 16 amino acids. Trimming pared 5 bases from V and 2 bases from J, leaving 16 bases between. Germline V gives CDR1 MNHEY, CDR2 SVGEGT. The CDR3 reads CASSTGRGATGNTIYF. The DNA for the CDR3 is TGTGCCAGCAGTACTGGACGGGGGGCAACTGGAAACACCATATATTTT.

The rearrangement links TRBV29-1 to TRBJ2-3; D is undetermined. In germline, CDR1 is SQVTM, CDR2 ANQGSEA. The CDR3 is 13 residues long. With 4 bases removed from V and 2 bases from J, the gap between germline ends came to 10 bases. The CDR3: CSVGVLITDTQYF. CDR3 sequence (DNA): TGCAGCGTTGGGGTCCTTATCACAGATACGCAGTATTTT.

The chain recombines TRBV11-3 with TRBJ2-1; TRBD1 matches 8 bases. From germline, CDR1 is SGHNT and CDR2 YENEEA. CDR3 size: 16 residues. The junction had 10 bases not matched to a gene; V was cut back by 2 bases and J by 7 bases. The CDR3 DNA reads TGTGCCAGCAGCTTATATCAGGGGGCGCTTCCAAATGAGCAGTTCTTC. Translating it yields CASSLYQGALPNEQFF.

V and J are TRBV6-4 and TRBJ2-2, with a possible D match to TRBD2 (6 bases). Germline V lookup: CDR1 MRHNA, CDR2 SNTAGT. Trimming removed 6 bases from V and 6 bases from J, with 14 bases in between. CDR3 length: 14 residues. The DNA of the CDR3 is TGTGCCAGCAGGCACCGGGAGACTGCCGGGGAGCTGTTTTTT. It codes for CASRHRETAGELFF.

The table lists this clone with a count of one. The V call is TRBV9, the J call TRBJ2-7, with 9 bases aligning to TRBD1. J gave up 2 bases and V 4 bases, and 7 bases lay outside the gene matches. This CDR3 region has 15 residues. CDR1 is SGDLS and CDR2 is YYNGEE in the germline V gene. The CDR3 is CASSKGGTGTYEQYF. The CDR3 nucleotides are TGTGCCAGCAGCAAGGGGGGGACAGGGACCTACGAGCAGTACTTC.

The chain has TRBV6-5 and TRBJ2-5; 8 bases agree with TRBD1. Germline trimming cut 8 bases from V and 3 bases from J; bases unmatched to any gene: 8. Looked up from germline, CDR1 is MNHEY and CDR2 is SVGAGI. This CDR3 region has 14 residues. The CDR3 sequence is CASSPWTGKETQYF. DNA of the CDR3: TGTGCCAGCTCTCCTTGGACAGGGAAAGAGACCCAGTACTTC.